The 29 T cell receptor beta chains below were found in one sample sequenced in a study of cytomegalovirus exposure and HLA in healthy donors. This PCR relied on a set of 60 Vbeta primers and 13 Jbeta primers. Repertoires were generated with immunoSEQ multiplex PCR, while TCRdb's copy carries only in-frame clones and drops some. The sample includes some 200,000 clones, around 79% of them seen just once. Sequencing input: PBMCs. The receptors here all came from a male donor in good health and CMV-seropositive.

This clone has more than one count but fewer than ten. This chain links TRBV5-1 with TRBJ2-7, with TRBD2 matching over 13 bases. V shed 4 bases and J 1 base; nucleotides not matched to a gene: 2. CDR1 SGHRS and CDR2 YFSETQ come from the germline V gene. The CDR3 totals 15 residues. Here the CDR3 reads CASSVTSGGSYEQYF. In DNA form, the CDR3 reads TGCGCCAGCAGCGTGACTAGCGGGGGGTCCTACGAGCAGTACTTC.

V usage is TRBV12-5 and J usage is TRBJ1-2; D ambiguous. V dropped 8 bases and J dropped 7 bases, with 14 bases sitting between them. The CDR3 sequence is 12 residues long. The germline V gene encodes CDR1 LGHNT and CDR2 FRNRAP. The CDR3 nucleotides are TGTGCTAGTTCGGGGAGGCCGGGTGGCTACACCTTC. This gives the protein CASSGRPGGYTF.

This clone showed up just a few times. This chain links TRBV7-2 with TRBJ1-2; D is perhaps TRBD1 (5 bases). Trimming removed 2 bases from V and 7 bases from J, with 14 bases in between. Per germline, CDR1 SGHTA and CDR2 FQGNSA. This CDR3 is 14 amino acids long. This CDR3 is CASSLTGGLSGYTF. The CDR3 coding sequence is TGTGCCAGCAGCTTAACCGGGGGATTAAGTGGCTACACCTTC.

The chain employs TRBV9 and TRBJ2-5; D may be TRBD1 (5 bases). Per the germline V gene, CDR1 is SGDLS and CDR2 is YYNGEE. Trimming stripped 2 bases from V and 1 base from J, with 9 bases between. The CDR3 covers 14 residues. CDR3 nucleotide sequence: TGTGCCAGCAGCGTCGGCAGGGCCCAAGAGACCCAGTACTTC. Residues: CASSVGRAQETQYF.

CDR3 in amino acids: CSVEGGQNNEKLFF. The CDR3 nucleotides read TGCAGCGTTGAAGGGGGGCAAAATAATGAAAAACTGTTTTTT. The chain uses TRBV29-1 and TRBJ1-4, with D perhaps TRBD1 (6 bases). Germline lookup yields CDR1 SQVTM and CDR2 ANQGSEA. Trimming took off 1 base at V and 4 bases at J, with 10 bases between the two ends. The CDR3 has 14 residues.

CDR3 DNA: TGTGCCAGCAGCCCCGGGACTAGCGTACAAGAGACCCAGTACTTC. This encodes CASSPGTSVQETQYF. The chain employs TRBV7-2 and TRBJ2-5, with 10 bases fitting TRBD2. Germline V CDR1 and CDR2: SGHTA, FQGNSA. This CDR3 is 15 amino acids long. Losses at the gene ends were 5 bases for V and 2 bases for J; bases not matched to a gene: 5.

The V and J genes are TRBV21-1 and TRBJ1-6; the table names TRBD1, a call not compared with the DNA. TRBV21-1 is a documented pseudogene. There are 13 residues in the CDR3. CDR3 sequence (DNA): TGTGCCAGCGAATACAGGACGAATTCACCCCTCCACTTT. The encoded protein is CASEYRTNSPLHF.

The CDR3 coding sequence is TGTGCCAGCAGCCCCTGGGGACTAGCGGGAGGAAAGGGGGGTGAGCAGTTCTTC. It yields the protein CASSPWGLAGGKGGEQFF. The chain joins TRBV14 to TRBJ2-1, with 15 bases lining up with TRBD2. Losses at the gene ends were 4 bases for V and 9 bases for J; bases not matched to a gene: 13. Germline CDR1 and CDR2: SGHDN and FVKESK. The CDR3 has 18 residues.

In this sample, this clone turned up a few times. This chain joins TRBV9 and TRBJ2-1; D possibly corresponds to TRBD1 (6 bases). CDR1 and CDR2 (germline): SGDLS, YYNGEE. Trimming cost V 0 bases and J 5 bases, with 12 bases left between them. This CDR3 comprises 15 residues. Written as DNA, the CDR3 is TGTGCCAGCAGCGTAGCCCCGAGGACAGACAATGAGCAGTTCTTC. This codes for CASSVAPRTDNEQFF.

V usage is TRBV10-3 and J usage is TRBJ1-3; 11 positions agree with TRBD1. CDR3 length equals 17 residues. J lost 4 bases, V lost 4 bases, and 9 bases had no gene match. CDR1 is ENHRY and CDR2 is SYGVKD in the germline V gene. Here the CDR3 reads CAISVIGQGAKGNTIYF. Written as DNA, the CDR3 is TGTGCCATCAGTGTTATAGGACAGGGGGCGAAGGGAAACACCATATATTTT.

The V call is TRBV6-5, the J call TRBJ2-7; maybe TRBD2 (5 bases). The CDR3 runs 14 residues. Germline assignment: CDR1 MNHEY and CDR2 SVGAGI. V lost 6 bases, J lost 0 bases, and 12 bases lay in between. The CDR3 DNA follows: TGTGCCAGCAGCTACGGACTCAGCTCCTACGAGCAGTACTTC. It translates to CASSYGLSSYEQYF.

The genes are TRBV2 and TRBJ2-3, with no clear D. Deletions cut 6 bases from V and 5 bases from J, with 9 bases between. The CDR3 runs 12 residues. Germline V CDR1 and CDR2: SNHLY, FYNNEI. The CDR3 DNA sequence: TGTGCCAGCAGGCCTTGGAGAGATACGCAGTATTTT. It codes for CASRPWRDTQYF.

The chain joins TRBV4-2 to TRBJ1-4; possible D gene TRBD1, 5 bases. Germline loops: CDR1 LGHNA, CDR2 YNFKEQ. This CDR3 is built from 12 residues. Deletions cut 7 bases from V and 8 bases from J, with 11 bases between. The CDR3 loop reads CASNAGGEKLFF. DNA for the CDR3: TGTGCCAGCAACGCGGGGGGGGAAAAACTGTTTTTT.

The V call is TRBV4-3, the J call TRBJ1-5; no clear D gene. The CDR3 is made up of 15 amino acids. Germline V gives CDR1 LGHNA, CDR2 YSLEER. Trimming took 5 bases from V and 4 from J, leaving 15 bases between them. CDR3 region: CASSLDLGPNQPQHF. The CDR3 region has the DNA TGCGCCAGCAGCTTAGATCTGGGCCCAAATCAGCCCCAGCATTTT.

This clone was counted between two and nine times. The rearrangement links TRBV6-6 to TRBJ2-3, with a tentative D call TRBD2 (5 bases). This CDR3 comprises 14 residues. Trimming took 7 bases from V and 5 from J, leaving 16 bases between them. Germline loops: CDR1 MNHNY, CDR2 SVGAGI (reference sequence). This chain's CDR3 is CASTTEDGRDTQYF. CDR3 nucleotide sequence: TGTGCCAGCACCACGGAGGACGGGCGAGATACGCAGTATTTT.

The V call is TRBV6-6, the J call TRBJ1-2; 8 positions match TRBD1. With V trimmed by 4 bases and J by 6 bases, 10 bases remained unmatched. Germline CDR1 is MNHNY and CDR2 is SVGAGI (reference sequence). The CDR3 covers 15 residues. DNA of the CDR3: TGTGCCAGCAGTTGGGGTCAGACAGGGGAAGATGGCTACACCTTC. Protein sequence: CASSWGQTGEDGYTF.

The V call is TRBV7-2, the J call TRBJ1-2; 7 bases line up with TRBD1. The CDR3 is 13 residues long. V lost 3 bases and J lost 4; bases outside the gene matches: 2. Germline V gene lookup returns CDR1 SGHTA and CDR2 FQGNSA. CDR3 coding DNA: TGTGCCAGCAGCTTGGGACAGCTCTATGGCTACACCTTC. The encoded protein is CASSLGQLYGYTF.

The chain is built from TRBV11-1 and TRBJ2-7, with 9 bases identical to TRBD1. This CDR3 spans 17 amino acids. Germline CDR1 SGHAT, CDR2 FQDESV (reference sequence). V lost 6 bases and J lost 3; bases outside the gene matches: 15. In nucleotides, the CDR3 is TGTGCCAGCAGTGACCACCCCGGGACAGGGAGGCTCTACGAGCAGTACTTC. Protein product: CASSDHPGTGRLYEQYF.

The chain carries TRBV14 and TRBJ1-6; 7 bases fit TRBD1. Germline-derived CDR1 and CDR2 are SGHDN and FVKESK. This CDR3 contains 17 residues. Trimming removed 0 bases from V and 6 bases from J; junction bases left unmatched: 8. As DNA, the CDR3 is TGTGCCAGCAGCCAAGATGAGACAGGGCTAGGTAATTCACCCCTCCACTTT. Protein sequence: CASSQDETGLGNSPLHF.

This chain links TRBV5-4 with TRBJ2-7; 7 nucleotides match TRBD1. Germline V gene lookup returns CDR1 SGHNT and CDR2 YYREEE (reference sequence). V lost 4 bases, J lost 2 bases, and 9 bases stayed unmatched. This CDR3 region has 15 residues. The CDR3: CASSARQGVPYEQYF. In nucleotides, the CDR3 is TGTGCCAGCAGCGCTCGACAGGGCGTCCCCTACGAGCAGTACTTC.

In this sample, this clone turned up a few times. The rearrangement joins TRBV27 to TRBJ2-6; D gene uncertain. Germline CDR1 is MNHEY and CDR2 is SMNVEV (reference sequence). The ends were cut back, 5 bases at V and 1 base at J, with 9 bases in the middle. The CDR3 consists of 15 residues. CDR3 protein: CASSARLSGANVLTF. The DNA of the CDR3 is TGTGCCAGCAGTGCCCGACTGTCTGGGGCCAACGTCCTGACTTTC.

This chain joins TRBV14 and TRBJ2-7; a possible D gene is TRBD2 (5 bases). V was clipped by 4 bases and J by 0 bases, with 10 bases between them. CDR3 length equals 14 residues. Germline CDR1 reads SGHDN; CDR2 reads FVKESK. The CDR3 region is CASSLQGSSYEQYF. DNA for the CDR3: TGTGCCAGCAGCCTCCAAGGGAGCTCCTACGAGCAGTACTTC.

V and J are TRBV4-1 and TRBJ1-4; no definite D call. There are 13 residues in the CDR3. Between the trimmed V and J ends, which lost 4 bases and 7 bases, there was a span of 10 bases. Germline V gene lookup returns CDR1 MGHRA and CDR2 YSYEKL. The CDR3 reads CASSPPTGEKLFF. CDR3 nucleotides: TGCGCCAGCAGCCCCCCCACGGGTGAAAAACTGTTTTTT.

This chain uses TRBV9 with TRBJ2-1; possibly TRBD2 for D (6 bases). The V end was cut by 2 bases, the J end by 0 bases, with 9 bases between. CDR1 and CDR2 (germline): SGDLS, YYNGEE. CDR3 length equals 15 residues. Written as DNA, the CDR3 is TGTGCCAGCAGCGTTGGCGGGAACTCCTACAATGAGCAGTTCTTC. Its translation: CASSVGGNSYNEQFF.

The rearrangement joins TRBV6-5 to TRBJ1-2; the match to TRBD1 covers 9 bases. This CDR3 has 12 residues. Germline-derived CDR1 and CDR2 are MNHEY and SVGAGI. After removal of 5 bases from V and 10 bases from J, the junction contained 5 bases not matched to a gene. The CDR3 DNA reads TGTGCCAGCAGTCCCGACAGGGGGGACTACACCTTC. It yields the protein CASSPDRGDYTF.

This clone has just one count. J is TRBJ2-5 and V is TRBV5-1; TRBD2 matches at 8 bases. V lost 3 bases to trimming and J lost 2 bases; unmatched junction nucleotides: 9. Germline V gene data show CDR1 as SGHRS and CDR2 as YFSETQ. The CDR3 extends over 16 amino acids. The CDR3, as DNA: TGCGCCAGCAGCTGGGCTCTGACTAGCGAACAAGAGACCCAGTACTTC. This encodes CASSWALTSEQETQYF.

The chain recombines TRBV9 with TRBJ1-4; 7 nucleotides agree with TRBD1. The CDR3 totals 14 residues. The V gene's germline CDR1 is SGDLS and CDR2 YYNGEE. V was pared by 4 bases and J by 8 bases, with 8 bases of the junction left unmatched. The CDR3 sequence is CASSPQGVREKLFF. The CDR3 DNA reads TGTGCCAGCAGCCCCCAGGGGGTTCGGGAAAAACTGTTTTTT.

In this sample, this clone turned up a few times. The chain recombines TRBV7-3 with TRBJ2-7, with 7 nucleotides matching TRBD1. The CDR3 sequence is 15 residues long. Germline CDR1 SGHTA, CDR2 FQGTGA. Unmatched junction bases numbered 5, after V lost 1 base and J lost 2 bases. The CDR3 sequence: CASSLSRDSPYEQYF. The CDR3 coding sequence is TGTGCCAGCAGCTTAAGTAGGGACAGCCCCTACGAGCAGTACTTC.

The V gene is TRBV6-1, the J gene TRBJ1-5; D is unresolved. Per the germline V gene, CDR1 is MNHNS and CDR2 is SASEGT. CDR3 length: 11 amino acids. V was cut by 6 bases and J by 3 bases, with 3 bases left in between. CDR3 sequence reads: CASSYNQPQHF. CDR3 sequence (DNA): TGTGCCAGCAGCTACAATCAGCCCCAGCATTTT.